This TCR beta chain is from a study of cytomegalovirus exposure and HLA in healthy donors. The PCR used 60 Vbeta and 13 Jbeta primers. Data came from immunoSEQ multiplex PCR; TCRdb stores just in-frame clones and leaves some out. The profile covers around 150,000 clones, with roughly 89% appearing a single time and 4% to 6.5% taken by the ten largest. CDR1 KGHSH and CDR2 LQKENI come from the germline V gene. Deletions cut 5 bases from V and 1 base from J, with 11 bases between. This CDR3 is built from 14 residues. This receptor was obtained from a woman in her thirties in good health and CMV-seronegative. Source material: PBMCs. This rearrangement joins TRBV18 to TRBJ1-1; a weak D match, TRBD1 (6 bases). The DNA for the CDR3 is TGTGCCAGCTCAAGGGACATTAGGAACACTGAAGCTTTCTTT. Residues: CASSRDIRNTEAFF.